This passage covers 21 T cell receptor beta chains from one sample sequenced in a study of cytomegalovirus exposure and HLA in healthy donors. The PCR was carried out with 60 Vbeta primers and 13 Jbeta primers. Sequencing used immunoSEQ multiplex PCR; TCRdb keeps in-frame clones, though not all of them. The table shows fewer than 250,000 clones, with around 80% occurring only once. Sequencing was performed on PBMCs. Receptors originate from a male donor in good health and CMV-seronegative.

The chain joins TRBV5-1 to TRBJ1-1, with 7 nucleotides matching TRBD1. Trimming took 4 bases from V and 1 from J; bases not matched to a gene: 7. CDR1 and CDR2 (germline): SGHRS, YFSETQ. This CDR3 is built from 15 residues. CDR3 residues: CASSPEDRRNTEAFF. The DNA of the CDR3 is TGCGCCAGCAGCCCGGAGGACAGGCGGAACACTGAAGCTTTCTTT. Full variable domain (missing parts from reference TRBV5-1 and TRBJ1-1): KAGVTQTPRYLIKTRGQQVTLSCSPISGHRSVSWYQQTPGQGLQFLFEYFSETQRNKGNFPGRFSGRQFSNSRSEMNVSTLELGDSALYLCASSPEDRRNTEAFFGQGTRLTVV.

CDR3 region: CATSRGFDRGAFF. CDR3 nucleotides: TGTGCCACCAGCAGAGGATTTGACAGGGGTGCTTTCTTT. V and J are TRBV15 and TRBJ1-1, with 8 bases identical to TRBD1. V shed 1 base, J shed 11 bases, and the junction held 6 bases outside the gene matches. This CDR3 region has 13 residues. Germline assignment: CDR1 LNHNV and CDR2 YYDKDF (reference sequence).

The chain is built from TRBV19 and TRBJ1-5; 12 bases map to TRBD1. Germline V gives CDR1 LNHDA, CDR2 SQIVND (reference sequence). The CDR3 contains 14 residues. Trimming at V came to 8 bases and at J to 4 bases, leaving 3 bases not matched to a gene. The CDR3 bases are TGTGCCAGTTGGGACAGGGGGCGGAATCAGCCCCAGCATTTT. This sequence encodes CASWDRGRNQPQHF.

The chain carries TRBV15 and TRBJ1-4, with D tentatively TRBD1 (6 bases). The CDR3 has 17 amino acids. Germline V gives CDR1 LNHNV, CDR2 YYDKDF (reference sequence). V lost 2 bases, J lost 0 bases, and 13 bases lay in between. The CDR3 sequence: CATSRPFDRTTNEKLFF. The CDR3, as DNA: TGTGCCACCAGCAGACCATTCGACAGGACAACTAATGAAAAACTGTTTTTT.

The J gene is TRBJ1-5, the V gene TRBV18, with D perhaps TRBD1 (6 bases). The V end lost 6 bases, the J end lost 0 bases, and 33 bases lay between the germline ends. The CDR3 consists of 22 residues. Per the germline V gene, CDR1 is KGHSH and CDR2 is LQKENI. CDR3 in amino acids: CASSPRGVRGALGGDSNQPQHF. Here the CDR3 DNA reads TGTGCCAGCTCTCCCCGCGGAGTCAGGGGCGCGCTGGGTGGGGATAGCAATCAGCCCCAGCATTTT.

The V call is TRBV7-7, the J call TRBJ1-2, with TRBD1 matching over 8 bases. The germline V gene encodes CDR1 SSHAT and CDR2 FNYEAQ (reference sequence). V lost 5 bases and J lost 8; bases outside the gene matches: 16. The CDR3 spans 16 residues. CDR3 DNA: TGTGCCAGCAGCCCACTTCGGGCAGGGGGCCTTGACGGCTACACCTTC. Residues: CASSPLRAGGLDGYTF.

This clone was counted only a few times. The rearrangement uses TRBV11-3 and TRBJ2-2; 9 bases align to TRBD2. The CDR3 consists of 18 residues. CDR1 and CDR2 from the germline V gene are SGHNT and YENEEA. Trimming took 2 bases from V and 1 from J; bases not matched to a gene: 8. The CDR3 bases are TGTGCCAGCAGCTTAAGAGGGAGACTAGCGGTGAACACCGGGGAGCTGTTTTTT. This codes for CASSLRGRLAVNTGELFF.

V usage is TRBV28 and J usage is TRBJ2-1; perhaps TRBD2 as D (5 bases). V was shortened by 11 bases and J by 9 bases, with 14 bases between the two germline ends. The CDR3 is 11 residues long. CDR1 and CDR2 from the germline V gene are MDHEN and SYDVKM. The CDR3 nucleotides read TGTGCCCACGCGGGTTTGGGTGAGCAGTTCTTC. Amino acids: CAHAGLGEQFF.

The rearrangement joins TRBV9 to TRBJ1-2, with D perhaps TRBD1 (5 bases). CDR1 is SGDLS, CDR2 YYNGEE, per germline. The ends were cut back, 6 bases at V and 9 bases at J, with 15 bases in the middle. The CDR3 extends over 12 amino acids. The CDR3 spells CASTTGGGSYTF. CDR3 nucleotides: TGTGCCAGCACCACCGGGGGGGGAAGCTACACCTTC.

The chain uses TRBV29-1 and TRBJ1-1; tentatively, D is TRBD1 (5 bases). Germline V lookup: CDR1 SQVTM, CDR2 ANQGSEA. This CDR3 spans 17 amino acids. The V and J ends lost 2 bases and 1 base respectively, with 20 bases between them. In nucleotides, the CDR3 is TGCAGCGTTGAAATCGGGGAGGGGAAGAAGACGAACACTGAAGCTTTCTTT. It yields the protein CSVEIGEGKKTNTEAFF.

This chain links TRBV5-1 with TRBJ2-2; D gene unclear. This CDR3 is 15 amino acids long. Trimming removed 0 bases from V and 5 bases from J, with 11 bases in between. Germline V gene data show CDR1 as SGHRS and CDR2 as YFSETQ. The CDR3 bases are TGCGCCAGCAGCTTGGGTGTAATCGGGACCGGGGAGCTGTTTTTT. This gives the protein CASSLGVIGTGELFF.

The CDR3 DNA sequence: TGCGCCAGCAGCCAAGGACGGGGCGGGGCCACAGATACGCAGTATTTT. Protein product: CASSQGRGGATDTQYF. The chain links TRBV4-1 to TRBJ2-3; TRBD2 is a possible D gene (6 bases). The CDR3 spans 16 residues. V was pared by 1 base and J by 2 bases, with 13 bases between. The germline V gene has CDR1 MGHRA and CDR2 YSYEKL.

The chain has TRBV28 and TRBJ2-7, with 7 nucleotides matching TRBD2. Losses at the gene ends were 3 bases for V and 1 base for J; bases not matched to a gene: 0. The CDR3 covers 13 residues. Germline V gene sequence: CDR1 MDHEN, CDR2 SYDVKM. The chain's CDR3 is CASSLGGSYEQYF. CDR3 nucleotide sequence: TGTGCCAGCAGTTTGGGAGGGTCCTACGAGCAGTACTTC.

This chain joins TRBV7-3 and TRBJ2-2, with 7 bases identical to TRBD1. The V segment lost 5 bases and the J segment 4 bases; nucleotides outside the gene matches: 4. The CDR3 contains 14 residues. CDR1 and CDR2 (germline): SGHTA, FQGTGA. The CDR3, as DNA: TGTGCCAGCAGCCCAAGACAGGGCACCGGGGAGCTGTTTTTT. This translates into CASSPRQGTGELFF.

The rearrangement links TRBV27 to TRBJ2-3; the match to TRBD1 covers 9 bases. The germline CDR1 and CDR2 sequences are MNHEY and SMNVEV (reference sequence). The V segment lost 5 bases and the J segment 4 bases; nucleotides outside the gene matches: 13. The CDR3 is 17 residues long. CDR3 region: CASSPQINRGRADTQYF. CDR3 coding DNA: TGTGCCAGCAGTCCTCAGATCAACAGGGGGCGGGCAGATACGCAGTATTTT.

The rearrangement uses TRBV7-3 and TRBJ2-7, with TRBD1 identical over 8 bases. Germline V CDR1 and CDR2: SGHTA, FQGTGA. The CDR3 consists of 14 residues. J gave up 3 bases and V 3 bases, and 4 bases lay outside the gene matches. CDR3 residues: CASSFGTGNYEQYF. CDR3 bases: TGTGCCAGCAGCTTTGGGACAGGAAACTACGAGCAGTACTTC. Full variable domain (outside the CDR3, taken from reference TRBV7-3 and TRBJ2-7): GAGVSQTPSNKVTEKGKYVELRCDPISGHTALYWYRQSLGQGPEFLIYFQGTGAADDSGLPNDRFFAVRPEGSVSTLKIQRTERGDSAVYLCASSFGTGNYEQYFGPGTRLTVT.

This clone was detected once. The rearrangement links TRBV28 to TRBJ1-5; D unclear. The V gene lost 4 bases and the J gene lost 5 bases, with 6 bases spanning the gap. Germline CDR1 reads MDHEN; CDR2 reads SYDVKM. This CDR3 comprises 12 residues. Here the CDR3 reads CASSYGDQPQHF. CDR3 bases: TGTGCCAGCAGTTACGGAGATCAGCCCCAGCATTTT.

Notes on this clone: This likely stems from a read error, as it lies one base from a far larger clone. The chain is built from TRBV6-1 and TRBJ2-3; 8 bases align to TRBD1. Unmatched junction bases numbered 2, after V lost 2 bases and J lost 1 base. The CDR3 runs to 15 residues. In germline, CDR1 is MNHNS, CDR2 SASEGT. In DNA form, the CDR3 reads TGTGCCAGCAGTGAATCGACAGGGGGCACAGATACGCAGTATTTT. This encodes CASSESTGGTDTQYF.

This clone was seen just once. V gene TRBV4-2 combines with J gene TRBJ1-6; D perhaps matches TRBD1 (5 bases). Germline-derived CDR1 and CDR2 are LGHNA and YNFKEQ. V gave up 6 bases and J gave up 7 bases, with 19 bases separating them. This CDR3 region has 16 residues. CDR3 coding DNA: TGTGCCAGCAGTCGGACGAAAACAGGTTACAATTCACCCCTCCACTTT. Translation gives CASSRTKTGYNSPLHF.

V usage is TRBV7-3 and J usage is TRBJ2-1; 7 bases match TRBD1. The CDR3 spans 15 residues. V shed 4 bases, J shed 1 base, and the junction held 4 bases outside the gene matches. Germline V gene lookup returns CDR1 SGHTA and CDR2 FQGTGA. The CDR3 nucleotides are TGTGCCAGCAGCTCCGACAGGGCGTCCTACAATGAGCAGTTCTTC. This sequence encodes CASSSDRASYNEQFF.

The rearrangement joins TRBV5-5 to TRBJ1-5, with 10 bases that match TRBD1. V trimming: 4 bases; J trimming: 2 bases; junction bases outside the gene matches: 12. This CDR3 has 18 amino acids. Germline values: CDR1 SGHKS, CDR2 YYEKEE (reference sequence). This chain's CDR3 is CASSHPGTGDGRNQPQHF. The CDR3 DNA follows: TGTGCCAGCAGCCATCCCGGGACAGGGGATGGGCGCAATCAGCCCCAGCATTTT.